The 10 T cell receptor beta chains below were found in one sample sequenced in a study of shared clonotypes between healthy human individuals. TCRdb keeps only in-frame clones here, not all; method: immunoSEQ multiplex PCR. This table has about 490,000 clones, roughly 85% appearing once. The sequenced sample consisted of PBMCs. The source of these receptors is a woman aged 40-49 years in good health. Some clones in this sample may be carry-over from other donors' samples.

The V and J genes are TRBV29-1 and TRBJ2-7; D might be TRBD1 (7 bases). Trimming cost V 1 base and J 3 bases, with 13 bases left between them. This CDR3 has 14 amino acids. Per germline, CDR1 SQVTM and CDR2 ANQGSEA. Here the CDR3 DNA reads TGCAGCGTTGAAGCGGGCAGGGGGGACTACGAGCAGTACTTC. Translating gives CSVEAGRGDYEQYF.

This clone was recorded once. The chain is built from TRBV4-2 and TRBJ2-2, with TRBD2 matching over 7 bases. The V and J ends lost 2 bases and 0 bases, in that order; junction bases with no gene match: 3. The CDR3 consists of 16 residues. From germline, CDR1 is LGHNA and CDR2 YNFKEQ. The CDR3 bases are TGTGCCAGCAGCCAACGAGGACTAGCGAACACCGGGGAGCTGTTTTTT. It translates to CASSQRGLANTGELFF.

This sequence joins TRBV7-9 and TRBJ2-2, with 9 positions matching TRBD1. V trimming: 4 bases; J trimming: 4 bases; junction bases outside the gene matches: 7. The CDR3 loop spans 16 amino acids. CDR1 and CDR2 from the germline V gene are SEHNR and FQNEAQ (reference sequence). CDR3 region: CASSSPGTGFTGELFF. CDR3 in DNA: TGTGCCAGCAGCTCCCCCGGGACAGGGTTCACCGGGGAGCTGTTTTTT.

The chain has TRBV5-4 and TRBJ2-1; 7 nucleotides agree with TRBD2. The germline gives CDR1 SGHNT, CDR2 YYREEE (reference sequence). CDR3 size: 14 residues. The J segment lost 9 bases and the V segment lost 4 bases, leaving 10 bases of the junction unmatched. CDR3 sequence (DNA): TGTGCCAGCAGCCCCTCGGGGGGACGGGTTGAGCAGTTCTTC. It encodes CASSPSGGRVEQFF.

This clone has just one count. The chain joins TRBV19 to TRBJ1-5; D gene uncertain. Per germline, CDR1 LNHDA and CDR2 SQIVND (reference sequence). This CDR3 comprises 14 residues. V lost 4 bases and J 4 bases, leaving 11 bases between the germline ends. The CDR3: CASSSGPLNQPQHF. The CDR3 region has the DNA TGTGCCAGTAGTAGCGGTCCTCTTAATCAGCCCCAGCATTTT.

This clone was seen only a few times. The V and J genes are TRBV5-4 and TRBJ2-1; 7 nucleotides agree with TRBD2. The CDR3 extends over 19 amino acids. V shed 0 bases and J 0 bases; nucleotides not matched to a gene: 12. Germline V gives CDR1 SGHNT, CDR2 YYREEE (reference sequence). DNA for the CDR3: TGTGCCAGCAGCTTGGGGTTCACGGCTAGCGGAAGCTCCTACAATGAGCAGTTCTTC. The encoded protein is CASSLGFTASGSSYNEQFF.

The CDR3 reads CASRGSGSWFLGYEQYF. The DNA for the CDR3 is TGTGCCAGCAGAGGATCAGGCTCTTGGTTTTTAGGCTACGAGCAGTACTTC. The V gene is TRBV27, the J gene TRBJ2-7; no clear D. The CDR3 runs 17 residues. From germline, CDR1 is MNHEY and CDR2 SMNVEV (reference sequence). V was trimmed by 6 bases and J by 3 bases, leaving 24 bases between them.

This sequence joins TRBV5-6 and TRBJ2-1; the D gene is possibly TRBD1 (5 bases). The CDR3 is 15 amino acids. Germline CDR1 SGHDT, CDR2 YYEEEE. The V and J ends lost 4 bases and 7 bases respectively, with 18 bases between them. The CDR3: CASSAGQGIVNEQFF. The CDR3 DNA sequence: TGTGCCAGCAGCGCCGGACAAGGGATTGTTAATGAGCAGTTCTTC.

The V and J genes are TRBV6-5 and TRBJ2-1; D may be TRBD2 (6 bases). The CDR3 is 14 residues long. The germline V gene has CDR1 MNHEY and CDR2 SVGAGI. Trimming took 5 bases from V and 5 from J, leaving 13 bases between them. The CDR3 nucleotides read TGTGCCAGCAGTCGGCAGGGACTCCACAATGAGCAGTTCTTC. This translates into CASSRQGLHNEQFF.

CDR3 in DNA: TGTGCCAGCACCGGACAGGGGGTGGAGACCCAGTACTTC. Translation: CASTGQGVETQYF. The chain joins TRBV28 to TRBJ2-5; 10 bases map to TRBD1. The V and J ends lost 7 bases and 5 bases, in that order; junction bases with no gene match: 4. The CDR3 is 13 amino acids. CDR1 MDHEN and CDR2 SYDVKM come from the germline V gene.